This TCR beta chain was documented in a study of early T cells in non-severe SARS-CoV-2 infection. Study context: Sequencing used unsorted whole-blood bulk RNA, so chains lack pairing. Findings and limits, study-wide: The VDJdb matching leaned toward anti-spike CD8 responses and overlooked private and CD4 specificities.

Notes on this clonotype: Its target is unknown.

Unique molecular identifiers were attached to individual cDNA molecules. TCRdb reprocessed the 5' RACE reads with MiXCR, giving one entry per CDR3 protein. The data show about 83,000 distinct CDR3 sequences, with 9% to 15% seen just once and 6.5% held by the top ten. Per the germline V gene, CDR1 is SGHNT and CDR2 is YYREEE (reference sequence). This CDR3 comprises 12 residues. V was cut by 5 bases and J by 9 bases, with 12 bases left in between. Sequenced material: whole blood. The chain links TRBV5-4 to TRBJ2-1; D not resolved. The TCR originated in an adult who was a healthcare worker with PCR-confirmed SARS-CoV-2 infection or an uninfected control (not recorded which). This CDR3 is CASSSGLPEQFF. DNA of the CDR3: TGTGCCAGCAGTTCCGGGCTCCCTGAGCAGTTCTTC.